This T cell receptor beta chain was obtained from a study of blood T cell repertoires in COVID-19. Overall study context: Donors in the United States, Italy and Spain gave samples during acute or convalescent COVID-19. From T cells, B-cell-depleted T cells, or PBMCs came the material, which was cDNA or gDNA.

The ends lost 0 bases at V and 3 bases at J; junction bases unmatched: 6. This CDR3 is built from 17 residues. Per germline, CDR1 LGHNA and CDR2 YNFKEQ. Original processing methods: It was from reference gene primer amplification that nucleated cell counts were estimated. The assay was immunoSEQ multiplex PCR, and TCRdb's table has in-frame clones only and misses some. That table gives V, J and clone size, and the DNA gave D and trimming. The repertoire holds over 200,000 clones, with approximately 83% as singletons. The Seattle site enrolled patients during active infection and followed them longitudinally.

The chain links TRBV4-2 to TRBJ2-1; 9 bases are shared with TRBD2. Material: peripheral blood. This TCR derives from a woman aged 30 to 39 with COVID-19, enrolled during active disease. CDR3 sequence reads: CASSQEGGRDYYNEQFF. The CDR3 DNA reads as TGTGCCAGCAGCCAAGAGGGCGGGAGGGACTACTACAATGAGCAGTTCTTC.